These 8 T cell receptor beta chains share one sample of origin, sequenced in a study of T cell responses to AZD1222 COVID-19 vaccine. Sequenced by immunoSEQ multiplex PCR; TCRdb stores in-frame clones only, minus some. The sample shows 95,000 to 110,000 clones, about 90% of them seen only once. Specimen: peripheral blood, collected on day 0 of AZD1222 vaccination. All receptors come from an adult in good health.

This clone was seen just once. V is TRBV7-9 and J is TRBJ2-1; possibly TRBD1 for D (5 bases). Deletions cut 4 bases from V and 8 bases from J, with 9 bases between. CDR1 and CDR2 from the germline V gene are SEHNR and FQNEAQ (reference sequence). CDR3 length: 12 amino acids. For the CDR3, the DNA is TGTGCCAGCAGCTCTCAGGGTTATGAGCAGTTCTTC. Translated, it gives CASSSQGYEQFF.

The rearrangement uses TRBV3-1 (or the pseudogene TRBV3-2) and TRBJ2-2; no clear D gene. CDR1 is LGHDT and CDR2 is YNNKEL in the germline V gene (reference sequence). Trimming pared 0 bases from V and 5 bases from J, leaving 7 bases between. The CDR3 runs to 14 residues. CDR3 sequence (DNA): TGTGCCAGCAGCCAAGAAAGTTTAACCGGGGAGCTGTTTTTT. It specifies CASSQESLTGELFF.

The gene calls are TRBV6-5 and TRBJ2-7; D perhaps matches TRBD2 (5 bases). CDR3 length equals 16 residues. Trimming shortened V by 0 bases and J by 1 base, and 13 bases separated the two germline ends. Germline V gives CDR1 MNHEY, CDR2 SVGAGI. The CDR3 DNA reads TGTGCCAGCAGTTACTCGTCTCGGCGGGCGTCCTACGAGCAGTACTTC. It is translated as CASSYSSRRASYEQYF.

This clone occurred a few times. J is TRBJ1-1 and V is TRBV7-3; 7 bases agree with TRBD1. The CDR3 has 15 amino acids. Trimming cost V 5 bases and J 4 bases; bases outside gene matches: 10. Germline CDR1 reads SGHTA; CDR2 reads FQGTGA. CDR3 residues: CASSLRQGQGTEAFF. In DNA form, the CDR3 reads TGTGCCAGCAGCCTACGACAGGGCCAGGGCACTGAAGCTTTCTTT.

This clone was picked up a small number of times. The chain combines TRBV7-6 with TRBJ1-1; 7 bases align to TRBD1. The germline V gene encodes CDR1 SGHVS and CDR2 FNYEAQ. CDR3 length: 16 amino acids. The J segment lost 1 base and the V segment lost 1 base, leaving 6 bases of the junction unmatched. Written as DNA, the CDR3 is TGTGCCAGCAGCTTAGAAGTTCCAGGGGGGAACACTGAAGCTTTCTTT. Residues: CASSLEVPGGNTEAFF.

The rearrangement uses TRBV3-1 (or the pseudogene TRBV3-2) and TRBJ1-1; D remains ambiguous. Germline CDR1 LGHDT, CDR2 YNNKEL (reference sequence). There are 13 residues in the CDR3. V was clipped by 5 bases and J by 0 bases, with 7 bases between them. CDR3 residues: CASSGVMNTEAFF. DNA of the CDR3: TGTGCCAGCAGCGGAGTAATGAACACTGAAGCTTTCTTT.

The rearrangement joins TRBV3-1 (or the pseudogene TRBV3-2) to TRBJ1-2; D gene uncertain. Trimming stripped 3 bases from V and 4 bases from J, with 15 bases between. There are 15 residues in the CDR3. Germline V gene data show CDR1 as LGHDT and CDR2 as YNNKEL (reference sequence). CDR3 sequence (DNA): TGTGCCAGCAGCCAGATGAATGGGCTGGCCTATGGCTACACCTTC. Translated, it gives CASSQMNGLAYGYTF.

This chain joins TRBV29-1 and TRBJ2-2, with 7 bases that match TRBD2. Germline assignment: CDR1 SQVTM and CDR2 ANQGSEA. Trimming took 4 bases from V and 3 from J; bases not matched to a gene: 8. This CDR3 is built from 15 residues. This CDR3 reads CSVGTGGRDTGELFF. The CDR3 DNA reads TGCAGCGTTGGCACAGGAGGGAGGGACACCGGGGAGCTGTTTTTT.